This T cell receptor (beta chain) was obtained from a study of blood T cell repertoires in COVID-19. Study background: Sources were T cells, B-cell-depleted T cells, or PBMCs; the material itself was cDNA or gDNA.

The germline CDR1 and CDR2 sequences are SGHRS and YFSETQ. The ends were cut back, 4 bases at V and 1 base at J, with 12 bases in the middle. The CDR3 length is 15 residues. The repertoire was sequenced with immunoSEQ multiplex PCR; TCRdb's copy has only in-frame clones and lacks some. The sample lists around 130,000 clones, approximately 80% occurring once. The rearrangement links TRBV5-1 to TRBJ2-1; D is perhaps TRBD2 (5 bases). The TCR was taken from a middle-aged man with acute or convalescent COVID-19. Sequencing input: peripheral blood. The CDR3 here is CASSPRTGSYNEQFF. In DNA, the CDR3 is TGCGCCAGCAGCCCTCGGACGGGATCCTACAATGAGCAGTTCTTC.